The rows below give T cell receptor beta chains drawn from one sample of a study of cytomegalovirus exposure and HLA in healthy donors. Only in-frame clones appear in the TCRdb table, and some are missing; sequencing was by immunoSEQ multiplex PCR. Here the sample spans roughly 110,000 clones, about 75% being singletons. Sequenced sample: PBMCs. These receptors originate from a man in his forties or fifties in good health and CMV-seronegative. CDR3s include the opening cysteine and the closing phenylalanine or tryptophan.

j_call v_call cdr3_aa
TRBJ2-7 TRBV6-6 CASTGEASYEQYF
TRBJ1-5 TRBV28 CASSRAQPQHF
TRBJ1-2 TRBV6-5 CASSPRQGTGYTF
TRBJ2-7 TRBV27 CASSLSGQVYEQYF
TRBJ2-2 TRBV19 CASNTGASRTGELFF
TRBJ1-2 TRBV15 CATSRDRLRGGDGYTF
TRBJ2-3 TRBV5-1 CASSFLAGNTDTQYF
TRBJ2-7 TRBV7-3 CASSTTGGSYEQYF
TRBJ2-3 TRBV23-1 CASIRDTQYF
TRBJ2-3 TRBV5-1 CASSLLRSTDTQYF
TRBJ2-5 TRBV2 CASNRAKETQYF
TRBJ1-2 TRBV7-8 CASSMQGPSGDGYTF
TRBJ2-7 TRBV29-1 CSVASGLPYAQYF
TRBJ2-7 TRBV7-8 CASGQGAYEQYF